This T cell receptor beta chain appears in the sequencing data of a study of identifying expanded T cells in peripheral blood (dated 2019 in TCRdb). General notes on the study: Separate aliquots of the same genomic DNA pool were sequenced to produce technical replicates, and four replicates were compared in pairs.

No immune events, such as infections, were documented for the healthy donors during the collection period. To calibrate time-dependent variance in a beta-binomial model of T-cell clone differential abundance, blood repertoires from healthy donors were used as a training cohort. The training cohort included around ten healthy donors, of whom 3 were female and 7 were male. The donors were between roughly 25 and 70 years old, with an average age of roughly 40 years. Whole blood from each healthy donor was obtained from a commercial supplier and was collected at three time points 2 to 3 weeks apart. For immunosequencing, genomic DNA was extracted from whole blood that had not been sorted. CDR1 is given as SGHAT and CDR2 as FQNNGV, both from the germline V gene. V drops 1 base and J drops 7 bases, leaving 8 bases in between. The CDR3, cysteine through phenylalanine, is 13 amino acids long. Only the CDR3 DNA stays, 39 bases, in frame from base 1.

Findings and caveats that apply to the study as a whole: The binomial model flagged approximately 1.2 differentially abundant clones between technical replicates but 15 to 17 over around two weeks and roughly 20 over roughly 4 weeks. Across all healthy-donor time intervals, the beta-binomial model significantly lowered both the number of clones called differentially abundant and the false-positive rate. The authors expected biological variance in healthy repertoires might increase further over much longer intervals such as months to years. In all healthy donors, the variance in clone template counts between samples taken around two weeks apart rose significantly as total template count increased.

As regards this clone: Which antigen it targets is not known. No base qualities exist here, and no much larger clone lies one base off it.

The immunoSEQ Assay, which relies on bias-controlled multiplex PCR amplification of genomic DNA, was used to profile TCRbeta CDR3 regions. The paper's data handling went like this. The absolute abundance of each unique TCRbeta CDR3 region was quantified after sequences were collapsed and filtered. Differential abundance was tested with two models: a binomial (Fisher-equivalent) model and a beta-binomial model that adds time-dependent variance fitted from healthy donors. Clones with fewer than 5 combined templates were removed, and a clone was called differentially abundant if the clone's Benjamini-Hochberg FDR was below 0.01. The form v = (b*log(k)+a)^2 was used to model beta-binomial variance as a function of total template count across the two samples. As stored in TCRdb, this immuneACCESS dataset retains in-frame rearrangements with V and J assigned. A fraction of the clones does not appear; measured against another copy, unresolved V genes explain less than half of the discrepancy, and the remainder lacks a known reason. V and J calls and clone size are given by that table; D and trimming were obtained from the DNA. For this sample there are more than 80,000 clones; around 89% appear just once. Under 4.5% of the sample belongs to the ten largest clones.

The chain is made from TRBV11-2 and TRBJ2-1; the D gene identity is not certain. This receptor was identified in a person aged 18-69 years in good health. The specimen sequenced was blood. At the DNA level, the sequence is TGTGCCAGCAGCTTAGGTCAATGGAATGAGCAGTTCTTC. Its protein product is CASSLGQWNEQFF.